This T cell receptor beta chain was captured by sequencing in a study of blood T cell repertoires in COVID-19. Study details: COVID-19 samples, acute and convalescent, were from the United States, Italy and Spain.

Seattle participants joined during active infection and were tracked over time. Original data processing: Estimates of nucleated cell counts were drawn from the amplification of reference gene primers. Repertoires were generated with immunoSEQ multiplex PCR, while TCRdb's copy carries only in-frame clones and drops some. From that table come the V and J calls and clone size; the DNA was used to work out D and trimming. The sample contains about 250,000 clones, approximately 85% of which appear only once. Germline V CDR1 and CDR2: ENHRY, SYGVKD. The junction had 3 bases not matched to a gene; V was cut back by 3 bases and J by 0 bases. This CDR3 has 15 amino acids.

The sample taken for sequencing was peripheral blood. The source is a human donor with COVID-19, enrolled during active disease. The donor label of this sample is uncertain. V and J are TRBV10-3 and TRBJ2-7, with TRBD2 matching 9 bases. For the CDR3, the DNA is TGTGCCATCAGTGACGCGGGAGGGGTCTCCTACGAGCAGTACTTC. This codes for CAISDAGGVSYEQYF.